Below are 30 T cell receptor beta chains sequenced from a single sample in a study of blood T cell repertoires in COVID-19. Method: immunoSEQ multiplex PCR; TCRdb's copy keeps in-frame clones and lacks some. The sample records approximately 280,000 clones, almost 90% being singletons. Sequencing was performed on PBMCs or T cells enriched from blood (not recorded which). These receptors originate from a woman aged 18-35 years with acute COVID-19.

This clone has only one observation. The gene calls are TRBV27 and TRBJ1-1; D unresolved. The CDR3 contains 14 residues. Germline V gives CDR1 MNHEY, CDR2 SMNVEV (reference sequence). Trimming stripped 8 bases from V and 11 bases from J, with 24 bases between. The CDR3 is CASASQLSIRGAFF. CDR3 coding DNA: TGTGCCAGCGCCTCCCAACTGTCTATCCGAGGGGCTTTCTTT.

The chain uses TRBV7-9 and TRBJ1-3; 7 bases map to TRBD1. Germline loops: CDR1 SEHNR, CDR2 FQNEAQ (reference sequence). The CDR3 length is 15 residues. J lost 0 bases, V lost 1 base, and 0 bases had no gene match. CDR3: CASSLGTGSGNTIYF. CDR3 nucleotides: TGTGCCAGCAGCTTAGGGACAGGCTCTGGAAACACCATATATTTT.

This chain connects TRBV5-5 to TRBJ2-7; maybe TRBD1 (6 bases). The CDR3 contains 16 residues. Trimming removed 6 bases at V and 4 bases at J, with 23 bases between. From germline, CDR1 is SGHKS and CDR2 YYEKEE (reference sequence). The chain's CDR3 is CASTPTFNYQGYEQYF. The CDR3 DNA reads as TGTGCCAGCACCCCCACGTTCAACTATCAGGGGTACGAGCAGTACTTC.

The genes are TRBV4-1 and TRBJ2-5; D call uncertain. This CDR3 region has 11 residues. Germline CDR1 reads MGHRA; CDR2 reads YSYEKL. V lost 5 bases, J lost 5 bases, and 6 bases lay in between. The CDR3 bases are TGCGCCAGCAGCGGCTCCGAGACCCAGTACTTC. This translates into CASSGSETQYF.

V gene TRBV4-1 combines with J gene TRBJ2-3, with 9 bases lining up with TRBD2. Germline CDR1 is MGHRA and CDR2 is YSYEKL. Trimming removed 1 base from V and 2 bases from J; junction bases left unmatched: 7. The CDR3 spans 17 residues. Here the CDR3 DNA reads TGCGCCAGCAGCCAAGTTTCTAGCGGGAAGATCACAGATACGCAGTATTTT. Residues: CASSQVSSGKITDTQYF.

DNA for the CDR3: TGTGCCAGCAGCTTTGGGGGGAATTCACCCCTCCACTTT. Translating it yields CASSFGGNSPLHF. This chain links TRBV11-1 with TRBJ1-6; D perhaps matches TRBD1 (5 bases). The CDR3 covers 13 residues. Germline loops: CDR1 SGHAT, CDR2 FQDESV (reference sequence). The V end was cut by 3 bases, the J end by 7 bases, with 7 bases between.

The J gene is TRBJ1-2, the V gene TRBV30; possibly TRBD1 for D (6 bases). This CDR3 has 13 amino acids. Trimming pared 3 bases from V and 2 bases from J, leaving 10 bases between. Germline assignment: CDR1 GTSNPN and CDR2 SVGIG (reference sequence). The CDR3 DNA reads as TGTGCCTGGAGGGGAACAGGGAACTATGGCTACACCTTC. Protein: CAWRGTGNYGYTF.

This clone was detected only a few times. The V and J genes are TRBV18 and TRBJ1-1; perhaps TRBD1 as D (5 bases). CDR1 is KGHSH and CDR2 is LQKENI in the germline V gene. The CDR3 has 13 amino acids. The germline V and J ends were trimmed by 6 bases and 1 base, with 9 bases remaining between them. In DNA, the CDR3 is TGTGCCAGCTCCACAGGAAGGAACACTGAAGCTTTCTTT. As protein: CASSTGRNTEAFF. Full variable domain (missing parts from reference TRBV18 and TRBJ1-1): NAGVMQNPRHLVRRRGQEARLRCSPMKGHSHVYWYRQLPEEGLKFMVYLQKENIIDESGMPKERFSAEFPKEGPSILRIQQVVRGDSAAYFCASSTGRNTEAFFGQGTRLTVV.

A few counts support this clone. The genes are TRBV19 and TRBJ2-2; 12 bases fit TRBD2. J was trimmed by 6 bases and V by 1 base; bases with no gene match: 18. From germline, CDR1 is LNHDA and CDR2 SQIVND (reference sequence). The CDR3 runs to 21 residues. CDR3 in amino acids: CASSIVGVGASGRARAGELFF. As DNA, the CDR3 is TGTGCCAGTAGTATAGTAGGGGTTGGGGCTAGCGGGAGGGCCCGTGCCGGGGAGCTGTTTTTT.

The V call is TRBV14, the J call TRBJ2-7; 13 nucleotides align to TRBD2. Germline V CDR1 and CDR2: SGHDN, FVKESK. CDR3 length: 19 amino acids. With V trimmed by 0 bases and J by 3 bases, 11 bases remained unmatched. CDR3: CASSQDLLAGGYLGYEQYF. In DNA, the CDR3 is TGTGCCAGCAGCCAAGATCTACTAGCGGGAGGGTATTTGGGCTACGAGCAGTACTTC.

The gene calls are TRBV5-1 and TRBJ2-5; 10 bases agree with TRBD1. The CDR3 spans 15 residues. The germline V gene encodes CDR1 SGHRS and CDR2 YFSETQ. J gave up 3 bases and V 1 base, and 3 bases lay outside the gene matches. Here the CDR3 DNA reads TGCGCCAGCAGCTTGATAGGGACAGGGGAAGAGACCCAGTACTTC. It translates to CASSLIGTGEETQYF.

The chain couples TRBV2 to TRBJ2-5; D is possibly TRBD2 (5 bases). Germline-derived CDR1 and CDR2 are SNHLY and FYNNEI. The CDR3 spans 11 residues. V lost 3 bases to trimming and J lost 8 bases, with 7 bases between them. The CDR3 spells CASSDEGTQYF. Written as DNA, the CDR3 is TGTGCCAGCAGTGATGAGGGTACCCAGTACTTC.

This chain uses TRBV7-2 with TRBJ1-4; 9 bases align to TRBD1. V shed 5 bases and J 8 bases; nucleotides not matched to a gene: 9. Per germline, CDR1 SGHTA and CDR2 FQGNSA. The CDR3 sequence is 15 residues long. For the CDR3, the DNA is TGTGCCAGCAGCGCCACGACAGGGGGTTTGGAAAAACTGTTTTTT. Protein: CASSATTGGLEKLFF.

The CDR3 coding sequence is TGTGCCAGTAATCCCTCAGGGGTAGGCTACGAGCAGTACTTC. This gives the protein CASNPSGVGYEQYF. The V gene is TRBV19, the J gene TRBJ2-7, with a weak D call TRBD1 (6 bases). With 7 bases removed from V and 3 bases from J, the gap between germline ends came to 16 bases. Germline V CDR1 and CDR2: LNHDA, SQIVND (reference sequence). This CDR3 spans 14 amino acids.

This chain uses TRBV18 with TRBJ2-5, with 14 nucleotides matching TRBD2. The CDR3 spans 18 residues. CDR1 KGHSH and CDR2 LQKENI come from the germline V gene. Germline trimming cut 3 bases from V and 5 bases from J; bases unmatched to any gene: 11. The CDR3 region is CASSPAGTSGRGGETQYF. In DNA, the CDR3 is TGTGCCAGCTCACCGGCCGGGACTAGCGGGAGAGGAGGGGAGACCCAGTACTTC.

The chain has TRBV10-3 and TRBJ2-3; D remains unclear. Germline CDR1 is ENHRY and CDR2 is SYGVKD. The CDR3 has 15 amino acids. The V end was cut by 4 bases, the J end by 4 bases, with 15 bases between. The CDR3 DNA sequence: TGTGCCATCAGTGGAACAGAAGTTTCGCCAGATACGCAGTATTTT. Protein: CAISGTEVSPDTQYF.

This clone occurred many times. V usage is TRBV5-6 and J usage is TRBJ2-7; 8 bases line up with TRBD1. Germline lookup yields CDR1 SGHDT and CDR2 YYEEEE. V lost 4 bases and J lost 1; bases outside the gene matches: 4. The CDR3 runs 14 residues. In nucleotides, the CDR3 is TGTGCCAGCAGCCAACAGGGGGTGTCCTACGAGCAGTACTTC. It translates to CASSQQGVSYEQYF.

This clone showed up just once. The gene calls are TRBV2 and TRBJ2-7, with D possibly being TRBD1 (6 bases). V dropped 5 bases and J dropped 2 bases, with 16 bases sitting between them. The CDR3 is made up of 15 amino acids. In germline, CDR1 is SNHLY, CDR2 FYNNEI. This CDR3 reads CASSSNTGFTYEQYF. CDR3 in DNA: TGTGCCAGCAGTTCAAACACAGGGTTTACCTACGAGCAGTACTTC.

V is TRBV13 and J is TRBJ2-5; D remains unclear. Trimming left V 5 bases short and J 5 bases short, with 12 bases between. CDR3 length: 13 amino acids. Germline CDR1 and CDR2: PRHDT and FYEKMQ (reference sequence). The CDR3 is CASSPTYGETQYF. The CDR3 coding sequence is TGTGCCAGCAGCCCCACCTACGGGGAGACCCAGTACTTC.

This chain connects TRBV6-6 to TRBJ1-1; possibly TRBD1 for D (5 bases). Between the trimmed V and J ends, which lost 7 bases and 1 base, there was a span of 16 bases. The CDR3 consists of 15 residues. Germline-derived CDR1 and CDR2 are MNHNY and SVGAGI (reference sequence). CDR3 residues: CASIKIWGGNTEAFF. CDR3 in DNA: TGTGCCAGCATTAAAATCTGGGGCGGGAACACTGAAGCTTTCTTT.

The chain joins TRBV25-1 to TRBJ2-5; 11 bases are shared with TRBD1. V lost 1 base, J lost 7 bases, and 2 bases stayed unmatched. In germline, CDR1 is MGHDK, CDR2 SYGVNS. The CDR3 loop spans 14 amino acids. Here the CDR3 DNA reads TGTGCCAGCAGTGAATTCGGGACAGGGGGGACCCAGTACTTC. It yields the protein CASSEFGTGGTQYF.

The V gene is TRBV7-2, the J gene TRBJ2-1; 7 nucleotides line up with TRBD2. The length of the CDR3 is 16 residues. V was clipped by 2 bases and J by 4 bases; unmatched bases: 8. Germline V lookup: CDR1 SGHTA, CDR2 FQGNSA. The CDR3 sequence is CASSLLPAGKYNEQFF. DNA for the CDR3: TGTGCCAGCAGCTTATTACCAGCGGGAAAGTACAATGAGCAGTTCTTC.

This clone was seen once. The chain has TRBV19 and TRBJ1-6, with 7 bases lining up with TRBD1. After removal of 6 bases from V and 3 bases from J, the junction contained 2 bases not matched to a gene. The CDR3 covers 14 residues. Per the germline V gene, CDR1 is LNHDA and CDR2 is SQIVND (reference sequence). CDR3 DNA: TGTGCCAGTAGAGGGACAGACTATAATTCACCCCTCCACTTT. Protein: CASRGTDYNSPLHF. Supplemented by reference TRBV19 and TRBJ1-6, the full variable domain reads DGGITQSPKYLFRKEGQNVTLSCEQNLNHDAMYWYRQDPGQGLRLIYYSQIVNDFQKGDIAEGYSVSREKKESFPLTVTSAQKNPTAFYLCASRGTDYNSPLHFGNGTRLTVT.

This chain joins TRBV5-4 and TRBJ2-7; 9 bases are shared with TRBD2. The CDR3 has 15 amino acids. J gave up 1 base and V 0 bases, and 2 bases lay outside the gene matches. Germline lookup yields CDR1 SGHNT and CDR2 YYREEE (reference sequence). The CDR3 loop is CASSLGLAGSYEQYF. In nucleotides, the CDR3 is TGTGCCAGCAGCTTGGGGCTAGCGGGATCCTACGAGCAGTACTTC.

V gene TRBV27 combines with J gene TRBJ2-7, with D hard to call. The CDR3 runs to 16 residues. Germline-derived CDR1 and CDR2 are MNHEY and SMNVEV (reference sequence). The V end was cut by 5 bases, the J end by 2 bases, with 19 bases between. The CDR3 sequence: CASSPIPVISAYEQYF. CDR3 DNA sequence: TGTGCCAGCAGTCCCATCCCCGTCATTTCGGCCTACGAGCAGTACTTC.

The chain has TRBV6-5 and TRBJ1-3; D unresolved. The germline V and J ends were trimmed by 5 bases and 1 base, with 9 bases remaining between them. Germline loops: CDR1 MNHEY, CDR2 SVGAGI. There are 14 residues in the CDR3. CDR3 in amino acids: CASSNGRSGNTIYF. The DNA of the CDR3 is TGTGCCAGCAGTAACGGTAGATCTGGAAACACCATATATTTT.

This chain uses TRBV21-1 with TRBJ2-7; the table gives TRBD2 as D, unverified against the DNA. TRBV21-1 is flagged as a pseudogene. The length of the CDR3 is 16 residues. CDR3 DNA: TGTGCCAGCAGCAAAGTTGGTAGCGGGGGTTCCTACGAGCAGTACTTC. Residues: CASSKVGSGGSYEQYF.

The V and J genes are TRBV18 and TRBJ2-6; 7 bases align to TRBD2. The CDR3 totals 23 residues. With 3 bases clipped from V and 1 base from J, the junction kept 24 bases outside the gene matches. Germline loops: CDR1 KGHSH, CDR2 LQKENI. The CDR3 coding sequence is TGTGCCAGCTCACCTCTCCTGGCTAGCGGCTACCTAACCCAAAGGTCTGGGGCCAACGTCCTGACTTTC. Its translation: CASSPLLASGYLTQRSGANVLTF.

As regards this clone: Other nucleotide sequences from this sample produce the same CDR3. This rearrangement joins TRBV7-2 to TRBJ2-5; TRBD1 is a possible D gene (6 bases). Germline-derived CDR1 and CDR2 are SGHTA and FQGNSA. Trimming took off 0 bases at V and 5 bases at J, with 10 bases between the two ends. This CDR3 has 14 residues. CDR3 sequence (DNA): TGTGCCAGCAGCTTAGCTGGGGGCGGGGAGACCCAGTACTTC. Its protein is CASSLAGGGETQYF.

The rearrangement uses TRBV19 and TRBJ2-2; 9 bases are shared with TRBD1. The CDR3 extends over 16 amino acids. Looked up from germline, CDR1 is LNHDA and CDR2 is SQIVND (reference sequence). J gave up 6 bases and V 3 bases, and 8 bases lay outside the gene matches. CDR3 region: CASSIFWGQGPGELFF. CDR3 DNA sequence: TGTGCCAGTAGTATCTTTTGGGGACAGGGCCCCGGGGAGCTGTTTTTT.